This TCR beta chain emerged from a study of blood T cells in healthy people across ages. Combining a sample-barcoded 5' primer with a J-beta primer mix, a second PCR ran for roughly 6 to 12 cycles. TCRdb re-analysed the 5' RACE reads in MiXCR, keeping a single row per CDR3 protein. The sample includes about 690,000 distinct CDR3 sequences, approximately 40% of them seen just once. Study-wide results and limits: The study found TCR beta diversity correlated strongly with naive T cell percentage. Long-lived and aged donors differed, with more naive CD4+ cells and higher diversity in the long-lived. A roughly linear age-dependent decrease characterized TCR beta diversity per million T cells.

About this clonotype itself: As yet, its antigen is unknown.

The study drew donors from healthy Caucasian individuals in Russia aged 6 to 90. Trimming shortened V by 4 bases and J by 5 bases, and 13 bases separated the two germline ends. Germline-derived CDR1 and CDR2 are SNHLY and FYNNEI. The CDR3 totals 14 residues. The chain is built from TRBV2 and TRBJ2-3; D remains ambiguous. The specimen sequenced was blood. The clonotype was recovered from a man of 80 years or more in good health. Here the CDR3 reads CASSGAIPIDTQYF. CDR3 coding DNA: TGTGCCAGCAGTGGTGCTATACCCATAGATACGCAGTATTTT.